This T cell receptor beta chain was documented in a study of blood T cell repertoires in COVID-19. Study context: The United States, Italy and Spain were the sources of the acute and convalescent COVID-19 samples.

Trimming removed 3 bases from V and 7 bases from J; junction bases left unmatched: 2. The length of the CDR3 is 13 residues. TCRdb keeps only in-frame clones here, not all; method: immunoSEQ multiplex PCR. The sample records fewer than 250,000 clones, around 88% being singletons. This TCR was sampled from a woman aged 45 to 65 with acute or convalescent COVID-19. Sequencing was done on a sample of peripheral blood. The chain couples TRBV12-3 or TRBV12-4 to TRBJ1-2; TRBD1 matches at 10 bases. CDR3: CASSFGDRGGYTF. CDR3 nucleotide sequence: TGTGCCAGCAGTTTCGGGGACAGGGGTGGCTACACCTTC.